This TCR beta chain was captured in a study of glioma-infiltrating T cells after dendritic cell vaccination. Study as a whole: Patients received autologous tumor lysate-pulsed dendritic cell vaccination between 2003 and 2012. Patients received three intradermal dendritic cell vaccine injections at biweekly intervals.

Sequencing was performed with immunoSEQ multiplex PCR; in TCRdb, only in-frame clones are kept and a portion is missing. The table records about 92,000 clones, around 86% of them present only once. The CDR3 covers 16 residues. In germline, CDR1 is SGHKS, CDR2 YYEKEE (reference sequence). V lost 4 bases, J lost 3 bases, and 6 bases stayed unmatched. The origin of this receptor is a human donor with glioblastoma. The material sequenced was blood, taken before dendritic cell vaccination. This sequence joins TRBV5-5 and TRBJ2-2; TRBD1 aligns across 10 bases. This CDR3 is CASSPRDRGHTGELFF. For the CDR3, the DNA is TGTGCCAGCAGCCCCCGGGACAGGGGTCACACCGGGGAGCTGTTTTTT.